This TCR beta chain was found in a study of neurological immune-mediated disorders. Germline V lookup: CDR1 SGDLS, CDR2 YYNGEE. The length of the CDR3 is 16 residues. V was shortened by 4 bases and J by 0 bases, with 14 bases between the two germline ends. In this sample, this clonotype turned up many times. Sequencing of 15-18 subjects in each run yielded over 160 million TCR-beta sequences. MiXCR, applied by TCRdb to the 5' RACE reads, yields one record per CDR3 protein. The sample shows roughly 89,000 distinct CDR3 sequences, about 2.5% of them seen only once. Material: PBMCs. This sequence was found in a woman aged 30 to 39 with multiple sclerosis. This sequence joins TRBV9 and TRBJ2-1; D is uncertain. The CDR3 nucleotides are TGTGCCAGCAGCCCCTCGGGCGCGAGCTCCTACAATGAGCAGTTCTTC. Translation gives CASSPSGASSYNEQFF.